This passage covers 19 T cell receptor beta chains from one sample sequenced in a study of cytomegalovirus exposure and HLA in healthy donors. Measured with immunoSEQ multiplex PCR; TCRdb has only the in-frame clones, and not every one. The table lists about 160,000 clones, about 95% of them singletons, with roughly 1% in the top ten. Sequencing input: PBMCs. The receptor source for this set is a woman in her late teens or twenties in good health and CMV-seronegative.

The V gene is TRBV25-1, the J gene TRBJ1-2; 8 bases match TRBD1. Germline CDR1 and CDR2: MGHDK and SYGVNS. The length of the CDR3 is 17 residues. Germline trimming cut 4 bases from V and 4 bases from J; bases unmatched to any gene: 14. The CDR3: CASSADRGPLPSYGYTF. CDR3 DNA: TGTGCCAGCAGTGCAGACAGGGGCCCCCTGCCATCCTATGGCTACACCTTC.

V usage is TRBV10-3 and J usage is TRBJ1-1; the match to TRBD1 covers 9 bases. Germline V gene lookup returns CDR1 ENHRY and CDR2 SYGVKD. The length of the CDR3 is 15 residues. V lost 1 base to trimming and J lost 2 bases; unmatched junction nucleotides: 2. Here the CDR3 DNA reads TGTGCCATCAGTGAGTGGGGACAGGGAAACACTGAAGCTTTCTTT. It codes for CAISEWGQGNTEAFF.

V gene TRBV6-6 combines with J gene TRBJ1-1, with D perhaps matching TRBD1 (5 bases). Trimming removed 6 bases at V and 4 bases at J, with 9 bases between. From germline, CDR1 is MNHNY and CDR2 SVGAGI (reference sequence). The CDR3 sequence is 12 residues long. CDR3 DNA sequence: TGTGCCAGCAGCCGGGACTTCACTGAAGCTTTCTTT. It is translated as CASSRDFTEAFF.

The chain recombines TRBV11-2 with TRBJ1-2, with 9 positions matching TRBD1. The CDR3 extends over 18 amino acids. Trimming at V came to 1 base and at J to 4 bases, leaving 13 bases not matched to a gene. Germline lookup yields CDR1 SGHAT and CDR2 FQNNGV. The CDR3 is CASSLVGQGRGGAYGYTF. CDR3 nucleotides: TGTGCCAGCAGCTTAGTGGGACAGGGCCGGGGCGGCGCCTATGGCTACACCTTC.

The chain carries TRBV19 and TRBJ1-5; D is uncertain. The germline gives CDR1 LNHDA, CDR2 SQIVND (reference sequence). The CDR3 contains 12 residues. Between the trimmed V and J ends, which lost 3 bases and 4 bases, there was a span of 4 bases. The CDR3 loop reads CASSIQNQPQHF. The CDR3 bases are TGTGCCAGTAGTATCCAAAATCAGCCCCAGCATTTT.

The chain uses TRBV7-3 and TRBJ2-3; D ambiguous. CDR3 length equals 15 residues. V was shortened by 1 base and J by 2 bases, with 10 bases between the two germline ends. Germline loops: CDR1 SGHTA, CDR2 FQGTGA. The CDR3 region has the DNA TGTGCCAGCAGCTTAATGGGCTTGAACACAGATACGCAGTATTTT. It specifies CASSLMGLNTDTQYF.

The chain joins TRBV27 to TRBJ1-2, with 12 bases that match TRBD1. V dropped 5 bases and J dropped 8; count of bases not matched to a gene: 12. CDR3 size: 16 residues. The germline CDR1 and CDR2 sequences are MNHEY and SMNVEV (reference sequence). The CDR3 loop reads CASSPQSGQGAGGYTF. The CDR3 DNA follows: TGTGCCAGCAGTCCCCAATCGGGACAGGGGGCCGGGGGCTACACCTTC.

The rearrangement joins TRBV7-3 to TRBJ2-2, with 8 nucleotides matching TRBD2. V gave up 5 bases and J gave up 5 bases; unmatched junction bases: 7. This CDR3 is built from 15 residues. Germline V gene data show CDR1 as SGHTA and CDR2 as FQGTGA. The CDR3 region has the DNA TGTGCCAGCAGCCCTCGCGGGGGGCGAACCGGGGAGCTGTTTTTT. Translated, it gives CASSPRGGRTGELFF. Combining the CDR3 with reference TRBV7-3 and TRBJ2-2 gives the whole variable domain GAGVSQTPSNKVTEKGKYVELRCDPISGHTALYWYRQSLGQGPEFLIYFQGTGAADDSGLPNDRFFAVRPEGSVSTLKIQRTERGDSAVYLCASSPRGGRTGELFFGEGSRLTVL.

This clone showed up just once. This CDR3 reads CASTPSGELFF. The CDR3 bases are TGTGCCAGCACCCCGTCCGGGGAGCTGTTTTTT. V gene TRBV6-6 combines with J gene TRBJ2-2; D is uncertain. The CDR3 totals 11 residues. The V gene's germline CDR1 is MNHNY and CDR2 SVGAGI (reference sequence). Trimming cost V 7 bases and J 6 bases, with 6 bases left between them.

V is TRBV2 and J is TRBJ2-6; 8 nucleotides align to TRBD1. The CDR3 is 16 amino acids. The germline CDR1 and CDR2 sequences are SNHLY and FYNNEI. Trimming took 6 bases from V and 0 from J; bases not matched to a gene: 4. The CDR3: CASSLGTGSGANVLTF. The DNA of the CDR3 is TGTGCCAGCAGCCTCGGGACAGGCTCTGGGGCCAACGTCCTGACTTTC.

J is TRBJ1-2 and V is TRBV13, with 9 bases aligning to TRBD1. V lost 5 bases to trimming and J lost 5 bases; unmatched junction nucleotides: 9. This CDR3 is 15 amino acids long. CDR1 is PRHDT and CDR2 is FYEKMQ in the germline V gene (reference sequence). This CDR3 reads CASSLTGGLGYGYTF. The DNA for the CDR3 is TGTGCCAGCAGCCTTACAGGGGGCCTCGGGTATGGCTACACCTTC.

The chain's CDR3 is CASIRRVTGGNSPLHF. CDR3 DNA: TGTGCCAGCATCCGAAGGGTGACAGGGGGTAATTCACCCCTCCACTTT. The chain is built from TRBV5-6 and TRBJ1-6; the match to TRBD1 covers 9 bases. Germline V gene data show CDR1 as SGHDT and CDR2 as YYEEEE. Trimming took 6 bases from V and 6 from J; bases not matched to a gene: 10. CDR3 length equals 16 residues.

The chain carries TRBV19 and TRBJ1-5; D might be TRBD1 (6 bases). Germline lookup yields CDR1 LNHDA and CDR2 SQIVND (reference sequence). The CDR3 is 16 amino acids. The V and J ends lost 5 bases and 7 bases respectively, with 21 bases between them. CDR3 region: CASSPIRHRVGQPQHF. The CDR3 DNA reads as TGTGCCAGTAGTCCAATTCGTCACAGGGTAGGGCAGCCCCAGCATTTT.

The V and J genes are TRBV5-3 and TRBJ1-1, with no clear D. TRBV5-3 has ORF status, its function being uncertain. The CDR3 sequence is 12 residues long. V was cut by 2 bases and J by 2 bases, with 4 bases left in between. The CDR3 sequence: CARSFRNTEAFF. CDR3 bases: TGTGCCAGAAGCTTTCGTAACACTGAAGCTTTCTTT.

The DNA for the CDR3 is TGTGCCAGCAGCTTGGGAGCCCAAGAGACCCAGTACTTC. Translating it yields CASSLGAQETQYF. V usage is TRBV5-6 and J usage is TRBJ2-5; D unresolved. V was pared by 0 bases and J by 1 base, with 4 bases between. Germline V gene lookup returns CDR1 SGHDT and CDR2 YYEEEE. The CDR3 loop spans 13 amino acids.

The chain combines TRBV7-9 with TRBJ1-4; TRBD1 agrees at 7 bases. The germline V gene encodes CDR1 SEHNR and CDR2 FQNEAQ (reference sequence). This CDR3 has 15 residues. With V trimmed by 5 bases and J by 6 bases, 9 bases remained unmatched. CDR3 sequence (DNA): TGTGCCAGCAGCCAAAGACAGGGTTGGGATGAAAAACTGTTTTTT. Translating it yields CASSQRQGWDEKLFF. Supplemented by reference TRBV7-9 and TRBJ1-4, the full variable domain reads DTGVSQNPRHKITKRGQNVTFRCDPISEHNRLYWYRQTLGQGPEFLTYFQNEAQLEKSRLLSDRFSAERPKGSFSTLEIQRTEQGDSAMYLCASSQRQGWDEKLFFGSGTQLSVL.

This chain joins TRBV5-1 and TRBJ2-2; maybe TRBD1 (5 bases). Germline CDR1 and CDR2: SGHRS and YFSETQ. This CDR3 has 15 amino acids. Trimming took off 6 bases at V and 3 bases at J, with 15 bases between the two ends. CDR3 sequence: CASTLRVGDTGELFF. CDR3 sequence (DNA): TGCGCCAGCACTCTCAGGGTAGGCGACACCGGGGAGCTGTTTTTT.

The V call is TRBV7-2, the J call TRBJ1-6; the match to TRBD1 covers 8 bases. V lost 6 bases, J lost 8 bases, and 6 bases stayed unmatched. This CDR3 spans 14 amino acids. Looked up from germline, CDR1 is SGHTA and CDR2 is FQGNSA. CDR3 nucleotide sequence: TGTGCCAGCAGTTTCGGACAGGGTCATTCACCCCTCCACTTT. Amino acids: CASSFGQGHSPLHF.

V is TRBV19 and J is TRBJ1-5, with 8 bases identical to TRBD1. The CDR3 is 15 amino acids. Germline CDR1 reads LNHDA; CDR2 reads SQIVND (reference sequence). The trim removed 6 bases at V and 3 bases at J, leaving 7 bases unmatched. As DNA, the CDR3 is TGTGCCAGTAGCTTCGGGACAGGCTACAATCAGCCCCAGCATTTT. It encodes CASSFGTGYNQPQHF.